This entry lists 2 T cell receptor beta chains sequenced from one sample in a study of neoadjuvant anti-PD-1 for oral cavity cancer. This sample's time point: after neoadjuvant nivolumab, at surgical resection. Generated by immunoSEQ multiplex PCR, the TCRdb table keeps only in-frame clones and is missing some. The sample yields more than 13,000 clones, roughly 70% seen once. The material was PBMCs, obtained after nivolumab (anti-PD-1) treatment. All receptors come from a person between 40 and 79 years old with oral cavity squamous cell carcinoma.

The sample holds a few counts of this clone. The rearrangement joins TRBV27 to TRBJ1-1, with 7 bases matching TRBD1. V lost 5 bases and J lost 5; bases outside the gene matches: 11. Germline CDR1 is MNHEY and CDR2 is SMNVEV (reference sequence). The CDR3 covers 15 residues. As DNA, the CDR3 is TGTGCCAGCAGTGTCTACAGGGGAGGATTTACTGAAGCTTTCTTT. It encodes CASSVYRGGFTEAFF.

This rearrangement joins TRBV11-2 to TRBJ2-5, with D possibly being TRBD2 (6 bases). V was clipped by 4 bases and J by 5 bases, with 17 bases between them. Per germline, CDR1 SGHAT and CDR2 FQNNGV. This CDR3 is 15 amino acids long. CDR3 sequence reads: CASSSRPTSMETQYF. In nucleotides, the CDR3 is TGTGCCAGCAGCTCCCGCCCCACTAGCATGGAGACCCAGTACTTC.